The sequence of this TCR beta chain was determined in a study of CD8 T cells in ankylosing spondylitis. CDR3 length equals 12 residues. Trimming took 7 bases from V and 9 from J, leaving 10 bases between them. CDR1 is MDHEN and CDR2 is SYDVKM in the germline V gene. Via MiXCR, TCRdb re-called the 5' RACE reads, giving one row per CDR3 protein. The sample carries around 770,000 distinct CDR3 sequences, over 9.5% recorded once. This clonotype has a handful of counts. The target antigen is unknown. Study-wide findings and caveats: A TCR beta motif of under ten highly homologous variants seemed to mark ankylosing spondylitis blood. Existing reports had already noted some motif variants in reactive arthritis synovial fluid and blood. Matched ankylosing spondylitis synovial fluid reportedly showed significant enrichment of disease-linked clones. Disease-linked clones bore a CD8+ phenotype and were relatively rare in peripheral blood.

The chain recombines TRBV28 with TRBJ1-6; D is ambiguous. The TCR sequence derives from a male donor with ankylosing spondylitis. What was sequenced was blood, either unsorted or a sorted T cell fraction (not recorded which). The CDR3 bases are TGTGCCAGCAACCGGGTTGCTTCACCCCTCCACTTT. Its translation: CASNRVASPLHF.